These 26 T cell receptor beta chains were all obtained from the same sample, sequenced in a study of technical replicates of blood from several donors. Data came from immunoSEQ multiplex PCR; TCRdb stores just in-frame clones and leaves some out. Among approximately 70,000 clones listed, less than 98% were seen once. The sequenced sample was T cells isolated from PBMCs. These receptors all come from a human donor in good health.

The chain's CDR3 is CASSLGARDRTEQYF. The CDR3 DNA is TGTGCCAGCAGCTTGGGCGCCCGGGATAGGACCGAGCAGTACTTC. This chain links TRBV5-4 with TRBJ2-7, with D perhaps matching TRBD2 (5 bases). In germline, CDR1 is SGHNT, CDR2 YYREEE (reference sequence). V lost 0 bases and J 6 bases, leaving 16 bases between the germline ends. This CDR3 spans 15 amino acids.

This clone was seen a single time. J is TRBJ1-4 and V is TRBV25-1; 7 bases map to TRBD1. The CDR3 has 15 residues. The V and J ends lost 3 bases and 8 bases, in that order; junction bases with no gene match: 9. The V gene's germline CDR1 is MGHDK and CDR2 SYGVNS. The CDR3 spells CASSDVARGFEKLFF. The CDR3 DNA is TGTGCCAGCAGTGACGTCGCCAGGGGGTTCGAAAAACTGTTTTTT.

The rearrangement links TRBV7-2 to TRBJ1-2, with D perhaps matching TRBD1 (6 bases). The CDR3 spans 14 residues. V lost 7 bases, J lost 4 bases, and 16 bases lay in between. CDR1 is SGHTA, CDR2 FQGNSA, per germline. The CDR3 protein is CASTSSGTTYGYTF. CDR3 nucleotides: TGTGCCAGCACCTCGTCCGGGACAACCTATGGCTACACCTTC.

The rearrangement joins TRBV9 to TRBJ1-1; TRBD1 is a possible D gene (6 bases). The CDR3 is made up of 17 amino acids. The germline V and J ends were trimmed by 3 bases and 3 bases, with 21 bases remaining between them. The germline V gene encodes CDR1 SGDLS and CDR2 YYNGEE. CDR3: CASSAYGSGVPDTEAFF. The CDR3 nucleotides read TGTGCCAGCAGCGCATACGGATCAGGGGTTCCGGACACTGAAGCTTTCTTT.

The V and J genes are TRBV29-1 and TRBJ2-3; 8 nucleotides line up with TRBD2. The CDR3 totals 21 residues. The junction had 25 bases not matched to a gene; V was cut back by 3 bases and J by 2 bases. From germline, CDR1 is SQVTM and CDR2 ANQGSEA. Written as DNA, the CDR3 is TGCAGCGTTGACGCGGGCTTCATTGTCGGGAGGGGACAAATCGACACAGATACGCAGTATTTT. This encodes CSVDAGFIVGRGQIDTDTQYF.

V is TRBV5-4 and J is TRBJ2-1; 8 bases agree with TRBD2. The V gene's germline CDR1 is SGHNT and CDR2 YYREEE (reference sequence). The V and J ends lost 4 bases and 8 bases, in that order; junction bases with no gene match: 11. The CDR3 totals 15 residues. The CDR3 nucleotides are TGTGCCAGCAGCGGCGGAGCGGGAGATCTAGATGAGCAGTTCTTC. It is translated as CASSGGAGDLDEQFF.

The V and J genes are TRBV4-2 and TRBJ1-1; D may be TRBD1 (6 bases). V was pared by 3 bases and J by 2 bases, with 13 bases between. This CDR3 has 15 amino acids. In germline, CDR1 is LGHNA, CDR2 YNFKEQ. For the CDR3, the DNA is TGTGCCAGCAGCCATGTTGACAGGATAAACACTGAAGCTTTCTTT. As protein: CASSHVDRINTEAFF.

This sequence joins TRBV29-1 and TRBJ2-1; the D gene is possibly TRBD1 (6 bases). The V end lost 1 base, the J end lost 6 bases, and 13 bases lay between the germline ends. The CDR3 runs to 14 residues. CDR1 is SQVTM, CDR2 ANQGSEA, per germline. CDR3 loop: CSVEALGRGNEQFF. DNA for the CDR3: TGCAGCGTTGAAGCCCTCGGCAGGGGCAATGAGCAGTTCTTC.

The chain joins TRBV29-1 to TRBJ1-1; D might be TRBD1 (5 bases). The CDR3 length is 12 residues. Trimming stripped 6 bases from V and 0 bases from J, with 8 bases between. Germline CDR1 SQVTM, CDR2 ANQGSEA. The CDR3 sequence: CSVKGLNTEAFF. CDR3 nucleotides: TGCAGCGTAAAGGGGTTGAACACTGAAGCTTTCTTT.

This clone was recorded only once. The J gene is TRBJ2-1, the V gene TRBV11-3; TRBD2 aligns across 9 bases. This CDR3 spans 16 amino acids. J was trimmed by 3 bases and V by 1 base; bases with no gene match: 4. Germline V gene data show CDR1 as SGHNT and CDR2 as YENEEA. The DNA of the CDR3 is TGTGCCAGCAGCTTAGTCGGACTAGCGTACTACAATGAGCAGTTCTTC. This codes for CASSLVGLAYYNEQFF.

The rearrangement joins TRBV7-9 to TRBJ1-4; maybe TRBD1 (5 bases). The CDR3 extends over 15 amino acids. Germline loops: CDR1 SEHNR, CDR2 FQNEAQ (reference sequence). V was clipped by 5 bases and J by 4 bases, with 14 bases between them. CDR3 residues: CASSARGGVNEKLFF. In DNA, the CDR3 is TGTGCCAGCAGCGCCCGGGGAGGGGTTAATGAAAAACTGTTTTTT.

The chain couples TRBV11-3 to TRBJ2-2; 9 bases map to TRBD1. There are 15 residues in the CDR3. Germline V gene sequence: CDR1 SGHNT, CDR2 YENEEA. The junction had 4 bases not matched to a gene; V was cut back by 7 bases and J by 1 base. CDR3 sequence reads: CASTLGQGNTGELFF. The CDR3 DNA follows: TGTGCCAGCACCTTGGGACAGGGGAACACCGGGGAGCTGTTTTTT. Based on the CDR3 plus reference TRBV11-3 and TRBJ2-2, the full variable domain is EAGVVQSPRYKIIEKKQPVAFWCNPISGHNTLYWYLQNLGQGPELLIRYENEEAVDDSQLPKDRFSAERLKGVDSTLKIQPAELGDSAVYLCASTLGQGNTGELFFGEGSRLTVL.

The chain couples TRBV11-1 to TRBJ2-5, with unresolved D. The V gene's germline CDR1 is SGHAT and CDR2 FQDESV (reference sequence). The CDR3 consists of 14 residues. V was clipped by 1 base and J by 5 bases, with 11 bases between them. The CDR3, as DNA: TGTGCCAGCAGCTTAGACCGCGTACTGGAGACCCAGTACTTC. Amino acids: CASSLDRVLETQYF.

The J gene is TRBJ1-4, the V gene TRBV5-1; perhaps TRBD1 as D (6 bases). This CDR3 spans 16 amino acids. V lost 0 bases and J 4 bases, leaving 13 bases between the germline ends. Germline assignment: CDR1 SGHRS and CDR2 YFSETQ. The CDR3: CASSLVARGFNEKLFF. CDR3 DNA: TGCGCCAGCAGCTTGGTTGCCAGGGGATTTAATGAAAAACTGTTTTTT.

The chain uses TRBV7-9 and TRBJ1-1; D remains unclear. Germline V CDR1 and CDR2: SEHNR, FQNEAQ (reference sequence). V was pared by 6 bases and J by 4 bases, with 15 bases between. The CDR3 has 14 amino acids. The CDR3 region has the DNA TGTGCCAGCAGTAGCGGTATCGGTATCACTGAAGCTTTCTTT. It encodes CASSSGIGITEAFF.

The rearrangement uses TRBV5-1 and TRBJ2-3, with TRBD2 as a possible D gene (6 bases). V shed 4 bases and J shed 2 bases, with 8 bases lying between them. The CDR3 loop spans 13 amino acids. Germline values: CDR1 SGHRS, CDR2 YFSETQ. CDR3 region: CASSQGLTDTQYF. The CDR3 DNA reads TGCGCCAGCAGCCAGGGACTCACAGATACGCAGTATTTT.

The V and J genes are TRBV12-1 and TRBJ2-1; the table's D gene call, TRBD2, was not cross checked with the DNA. TRBV12-1 is given as a pseudogene. This CDR3 is 16 amino acids long. The CDR3 DNA reads as TGTGCCAGCAGCTTCCGTAGTCGGACTAGTTGGAATGAGCAGTTCTTC. Translation gives CASSFRSRTSWNEQFF.

The J gene is TRBJ2-3, the V gene TRBV5-1; D is possibly TRBD2 (5 bases). Germline assignment: CDR1 SGHRS and CDR2 YFSETQ. Trimming stripped 4 bases from V and 1 base from J, with 16 bases between. The CDR3 runs 16 residues. The CDR3 DNA sequence: TGCGCCAGCAGCCATGATGGCCTAGCAGGCACAGATACGCAGTATTTT. Protein sequence: CASSHDGLAGTDTQYF.

The rearrangement links TRBV28 to TRBJ2-3, with TRBD1 matching 7 bases. Germline-derived CDR1 and CDR2 are MDHEN and SYDVKM. CDR3 length equals 19 residues. V was pared by 1 base and J by 2 bases, with 15 bases of the junction left unmatched. CDR3: CASSLFRRSLGTDTDTQYF. CDR3 sequence (DNA): TGTGCCAGCAGTTTATTCAGGCGGTCGTTGGGGACAGACACAGATACGCAGTATTTT.

The table lists this clone with a count of one. The chain joins TRBV6-1 to TRBJ1-5; possible D gene TRBD1, 6 bases. V lost 1 base, J lost 2 bases, and 9 bases lay in between. The germline V gene encodes CDR1 MNHNS and CDR2 SASEGT. This CDR3 region has 15 residues. The CDR3 region is CASSEEGVGNQPQHF. The CDR3 DNA follows: TGTGCCAGCAGTGAAGAGGGGGTAGGCAATCAGCCCCAGCATTTT.

CDR3 bases: TGTGCCAGCAGCTTAGTCTGGACAGGGGCCACAGATACGCAGTATTTT. Translation gives CASSLVWTGATDTQYF. The chain uses TRBV13 and TRBJ2-3; 9 bases are shared with TRBD1. The CDR3 covers 16 residues. CDR1 PRHDT and CDR2 FYEKMQ come from the germline V gene (reference sequence). V was pared by 1 base and J by 2 bases, with 4 bases of the junction left unmatched. Together with reference TRBV13 and TRBJ2-3, the CDR3 gives the full variable domain: AAGVIQSPRHLIKEKRETATLKCYPIPRHDTVYWYQQGPGQDPQFLISFYEKMQSDKGSIPDRFSAQQFSDYHSELNMSSLELGDSALYFCASSLVWTGATDTQYFGPGTRLTVL.

The chain couples TRBV19 to TRBJ2-4; a weak D match, TRBD1 (6 bases). The CDR3 consists of 12 residues. V lost 6 bases, J lost 7 bases, and 10 bases lay in between. The germline V gene has CDR1 LNHDA and CDR2 SQIVND (reference sequence). The CDR3 DNA follows: TGTGCCAGTAGGTCACAGGGTAACATTCAGTACTTC. This encodes CASRSQGNIQYF.

The chain recombines TRBV25-1 with TRBJ2-7, with TRBD1 identical over 8 bases. This CDR3 is built from 14 residues. The trim removed 6 bases at V and 5 bases at J, leaving 9 bases unmatched. Germline V gene sequence: CDR1 MGHDK, CDR2 SYGVNS. The CDR3 DNA follows: TGTGCCAGCAGAGGTGCAGGGGGCGACAACGAGCAGTACTTC. Residues: CASRGAGGDNEQYF.

The chain has TRBV11-2 and TRBJ2-1; 10 bases are shared with TRBD2. Germline values: CDR1 SGHAT, CDR2 FQNNGV. The V segment lost 2 bases and the J segment 4 bases; nucleotides outside the gene matches: 5. The CDR3 has 16 residues. DNA of the CDR3: TGTGCCAGCAGCTTACAAGCGGGAGGGCCTTACAATGAGCAGTTCTTC. This translates into CASSLQAGGPYNEQFF.

This clone was recorded once. V usage is TRBV9 and J usage is TRBJ2-3, with 9 bases fitting TRBD1. CDR3 length: 15 amino acids. Germline V lookup: CDR1 SGDLS, CDR2 YYNGEE. V lost 0 bases to trimming and J lost 5 bases; unmatched junction nucleotides: 4. The CDR3 here is CASSVEQGAVDTQYF. CDR3 DNA: TGTGCCAGCAGCGTAGAACAGGGGGCGGTAGATACGCAGTATTTT.

This clone was seen only once. The J gene is TRBJ2-3, the V gene TRBV27; D gene uncertain. There are 16 residues in the CDR3. In germline, CDR1 is MNHEY, CDR2 SMNVEV (reference sequence). The V end was cut by 1 base, the J end by 2 bases, with 13 bases between. The CDR3 coding sequence is TGTGCCAGCAGTTTATGGTTCTTCGCAGACACAGATACGCAGTATTTT. It is translated as CASSLWFFADTDTQYF.